Listed below are T cell receptor beta chains from one sample, sequenced in a study of regulatory T cells in long-lasting Graves disease. Using its own MiXCR run on the multiplex PCR reads, TCRdb lists one record per CDR3 protein. The table shows 400,000 to 500,000 distinct CDR3 sequences, with 15% to 20% occurring only once. These data were also reused for a study on T cells in Graves' hyperthyroidism and ophthalmopathy.

The specimen comprised peripheral blood mononuclear cells (PBMCs), sampled at new diagnosis, from a patient treated with antithyroid drugs. All receptors derive from a woman younger than 35 with Graves disease. The CDR3 runs from the conserved cysteine through the conserved F or W. The order of the fields is J gene, V gene, D gene, clone size, CDR3 DNA, CDR3 protein. D genes are given only for firm matches. Clone size is shown for a subset of rows, as once, few, many or a class of expanded clone.

TRBJ2-7 | TRBV20-1 | TRBD2 | NA | TGCAGTGCTAGAGTACGACTAGCGGGCCACTACGAGCAGTACTTC | CSARVRLAGHYEQYF
TRBJ1-5 | TRBV27 | NA | few | TGTGCCAGCAGTTTATCAGGGTACAATCAGCCCCAGCATTTT | CASSLSGYNQPQHF
TRBJ2-2 | TRBV27 | NA | few | TGTGCCAGCAGGCTAACAGGGGGGGGCACCGGGGAGCTGTTTTTT | CASRLTGGGTGELFF
TRBJ2-1 | TRBV28 | TRBD2 | NA | TGTGCCAGCAGCCCAAAACTAGCGGGAGCCGACTACAATGAGCAGTTCTTC | CASSPKLAGADYNEQFF
TRBJ2-7 | TRBV10-3 | NA | many | TGTGCCACTTTAGACCAGCCCTACGAGCAGTACTTC | CATLDQPYEQYF
TRBJ1-2 | TRBV12-5 | NA | many | TGTGCTAGTGGTCCGGGGGCAGGGAATGGCTACACCTTC | CASGPGAGNGYTF
TRBJ1-5 | TRBV12-3/TRBV12-4 | NA | many | TGTGCCAGCAGTTTATTCCTCCACAGCAATCAGCCCCAGCATTTT | CASSLFLHSNQPQHF
TRBJ2-7 | TRBV30 | NA | few | TGTGCCTGGGGTATCTCGGGTCTGTACGAGCAGTACTTC | CAWGISGLYEQYF
TRBJ1-1 | TRBV3-1 | TRBD1 | many | TGTGCCAGCAGCCAAGCAGCGGGACAGCGCTCTGAAGCTTTCTTT | CASSQAAGQRSEAFF
TRBJ2-2 | TRBV5-1 | TRBD2 | NA | TGCGCCAGCACCGCGGGACTAGCGGGAGTGAACACCGGGGAGCTGTTTTTT | CASTAGLAGVNTGELFF
TRBJ2-2 | TRBV29-1 | TRBD2 | few | TGCAGCGTTGAGGGGGGGGTCTTCACCGGGGAGCTGTTTTTT | CSVEGGVFTGELFF
TRBJ2-3 | TRBV28 | NA | many | TGTGCCAGCATACGCGGGGTATTCACAGATACGCAGTATTTT | CASIRGVFTDTQYF